These 16 T cell receptor beta chains originate from one sample sequenced in a study of T cell changes during pregnancy in multiple sclerosis. The table came from immunoSEQ multiplex PCR; TCRdb's copy has only in-frame clones and leaves some out. The profile shows about 61,000 clones, around 90% of them singletons. The starting material was peripheral blood, obtained in the first trimester of pregnancy. The receptors were gathered from a female donor in good health, enrolled as a control in a pregnancy study.

The chain links TRBV7-6 to TRBJ1-5; 7 nucleotides match TRBD1. The CDR3 sequence is 17 residues long. Germline values: CDR1 SGHVS, CDR2 FNYEAQ. Trimming took 1 base from V and 5 from J; bases not matched to a gene: 11. The CDR3 DNA reads as TGTGCCAGCAGCTTAGGCTTTGGGGACAGAAAAGATCAGCCCCAGCATTTT. It yields the protein CASSLGFGDRKDQPQHF.

The rearrangement links TRBV6-1 to TRBJ2-6, with a weak D call TRBD2 (6 bases). Between the trimmed V and J ends, which lost 1 base and 5 bases, there was a span of 15 bases. The CDR3 contains 17 residues. Germline CDR1 reads MNHNS; CDR2 reads SASEGT. The CDR3 loop is CASSEVGDLGWANVLTF. The CDR3, as DNA: TGTGCCAGCAGTGAAGTGGGGGACTTGGGATGGGCCAACGTCCTGACTTTC.

The gene calls are TRBV5-6 and TRBJ1-6; D gene unclear. The CDR3 extends over 12 amino acids. V lost 0 bases and J 11 bases, leaving 6 bases between the germline ends. Per germline, CDR1 SGHDT and CDR2 YYEEEE. CDR3 loop: CASSLGSAPLHF. The CDR3 DNA is TGTGCCAGCAGCTTGGGGTCAGCACCCCTCCACTTT. The whole variable domain, filled in from reference TRBV5-6 and TRBJ1-6, reads DAGVTQSPTHLIKTRGQQVTLRCSPKSGHDTVSWYQQALGQGPQFIFQYYEEEERQRGNFPDRFSGHQFPNYSSELNVNALLLGDSALYLCASSLGSAPLHFGNGTRLTVT.

The chain links TRBV27 to TRBJ1-2, with D perhaps matching TRBD1 (5 bases). There are 15 residues in the CDR3. Trimming pared 6 bases from V and 7 bases from J, leaving 21 bases between. The germline gives CDR1 MNHEY, CDR2 SMNVEV (reference sequence). The CDR3 sequence: CASSSSSTGFGGYTF. In DNA, the CDR3 is TGTGCCAGCAGCTCCTCATCAACAGGCTTTGGTGGCTACACCTTC.

CDR3 nucleotide sequence: TGCGCCAGCAGCCAAGGGACTGACTTTTATGGCTACACCTTC. Protein: CASSQGTDFYGYTF. The V gene is TRBV4-3, the J gene TRBJ1-2; D is ambiguous. CDR3 length: 14 residues. Trimming left V 1 base short and J 5 bases short, with 11 bases between. The germline gives CDR1 LGHNA, CDR2 YSLEER.

This sequence joins TRBV7-6 and TRBJ1-1; D is ambiguous. The V and J ends lost 3 bases and 0 bases respectively, with 20 bases between them. Germline CDR1 reads SGHVS; CDR2 reads FNYEAQ. This CDR3 is 18 amino acids long. The CDR3 is CASSLSPNSVSLNTEAFF. The CDR3 coding sequence is TGTGCCAGCAGCTTGAGCCCGAACAGTGTAAGCTTGAACACTGAAGCTTTCTTT.

This rearrangement joins TRBV6-5 to TRBJ2-3; weak D call: TRBD2 (6 bases). CDR1 and CDR2 from the germline V gene are MNHEY and SVGAGI. The V and J ends lost 6 bases and 5 bases respectively, with 9 bases between them. This CDR3 region has 12 residues. The chain's CDR3 is CASSLGGDTQYF. CDR3 DNA: TGTGCCAGCAGCCTCGGGGGAGATACGCAGTATTTT.

CDR3 residues: CASSVEENQPQHF. CDR3 nucleotide sequence: TGTGCCAGCAGTGTCGAGGAGAATCAGCCCCAGCATTTT. The V and J genes are TRBV6-4 and TRBJ1-5; D is ambiguous. V lost 4 bases to trimming and J lost 4 bases, with 8 bases between them. The CDR3 is 13 residues long. Germline assignment: CDR1 MRHNA and CDR2 SNTAGT.

The genes are TRBV10-3 and TRBJ2-5; TRBD1 matches at 10 bases. This CDR3 is 14 amino acids long. The trim removed 6 bases at V and 3 bases at J, leaving 4 bases unmatched. CDR1 and CDR2 from the germline V gene are ENHRY and SYGVKD. The DNA for the CDR3 is TGTGCCATCAGCAATGGACAGGGGGAAGAGACCCAGTACTTC. Its protein is CAISNGQGEETQYF.

The chain is built from TRBV5-6 and TRBJ1-5; maybe TRBD1 (6 bases). This CDR3 comprises 14 residues. CDR1 is SGHDT, CDR2 YYEEEE, per germline. Trimming shortened V by 3 bases and J by 6 bases, and 13 bases separated the two germline ends. CDR3 region: CASSSSGVSQPQHF. CDR3 nucleotides: TGTGCCAGCAGCTCCTCAGGGGTTAGTCAGCCCCAGCATTTT. The full variable domain, in which reference TRBV5-6 and TRBJ1-5 provide the parts outside the CDR3, is DAGVTQSPTHLIKTRGQQVTLRCSPKSGHDTVSWYQQALGQGPQFIFQYYEEEERQRGNFPDRFSGHQFPNYSSELNVNALLLGDSALYLCASSSSGVSQPQHFGDGTRLSIL.

The chain joins TRBV12-5 to TRBJ2-5, with TRBD2 matching over 10 bases. The CDR3 has 18 amino acids. The V gene's germline CDR1 is LGHNT and CDR2 FRNRAP. With V trimmed by 0 bases and J by 5 bases, 12 bases remained unmatched. The CDR3 DNA sequence: TGTGCTAGTGGTTTGGTACAGCGGGGGGGCCGTTCTATGGAGACCCAGTACTTC. Translated, it gives CASGLVQRGGRSMETQYF.

The chain couples TRBV9 to TRBJ1-2, with TRBD1 as a possible D gene (5 bases). V shed 3 bases and J shed 11 bases, with 8 bases lying between them. The CDR3 covers 10 residues. Germline V CDR1 and CDR2: SGDLS, YYNGEE. CDR3 sequence: CASSGTGYTF. The CDR3 nucleotides read TGTGCCAGCAGCGGAACAGGTTACACCTTC.

The gene calls are TRBV5-1 and TRBJ1-1, with D unclear. This CDR3 contains 13 residues. V was cut by 0 bases and J by 4 bases, with 7 bases left in between. Germline CDR1 reads SGHRS; CDR2 reads YFSETQ. This CDR3 reads CASSLVPGTEAFF. Written as DNA, the CDR3 is TGCGCCAGCAGCTTGGTCCCGGGCACTGAAGCTTTCTTT.

The J gene is TRBJ2-3, the V gene TRBV27; 15 nucleotides agree with TRBD2. In germline, CDR1 is MNHEY, CDR2 SMNVEV (reference sequence). J lost 0 bases, V lost 5 bases, and 3 bases had no gene match. The CDR3 length is 17 residues. The DNA of the CDR3 is TGTGCCAGCAGTCCGGGACTAGCGGGGGGTAGCACAGATACGCAGTATTTT. This encodes CASSPGLAGGSTDTQYF.

V gene TRBV18 combines with J gene TRBJ2-7; D is perhaps TRBD2 (5 bases). CDR3 length: 15 amino acids. In germline, CDR1 is KGHSH, CDR2 LQKENI. Deletions cut 3 bases from V and 6 bases from J, with 18 bases between. CDR3 amino acids: CASSPEERKEFEQYF. In DNA, the CDR3 is TGTGCCAGCTCACCCGAGGAGCGGAAGGAATTCGAGCAGTACTTC.

The J gene is TRBJ1-5, the V gene TRBV19; D is possibly TRBD1 (6 bases). Germline CDR1 and CDR2: LNHDA and SQIVND (reference sequence). V was clipped by 4 bases and J by 3 bases, with 10 bases between them. The CDR3 sequence is 14 residues long. The CDR3 DNA reads as TGTGCCAGTAGTAAACGGACAGTCAATCAGCCCCAGCATTTT. This codes for CASSKRTVNQPQHF.